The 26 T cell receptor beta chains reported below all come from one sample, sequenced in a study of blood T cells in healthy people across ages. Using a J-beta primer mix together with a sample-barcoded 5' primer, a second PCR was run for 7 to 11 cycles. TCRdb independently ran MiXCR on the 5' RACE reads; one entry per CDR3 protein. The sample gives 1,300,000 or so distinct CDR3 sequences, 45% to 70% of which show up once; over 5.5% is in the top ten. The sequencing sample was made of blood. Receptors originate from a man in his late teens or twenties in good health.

The DNA for the CDR3 is TGTGCCAGCAGAGAGGAGTCACTAGCGGGGTACTACAATGAGCAGTTCTTC. It translates to CASREESLAGYYNEQFF. The V and J genes are TRBV2 and TRBJ2-1; TRBD2 aligns across 10 bases. The germline CDR1 and CDR2 sequences are SNHLY and FYNNEI. This CDR3 spans 17 amino acids. The V and J ends lost 6 bases and 3 bases, in that order; junction bases with no gene match: 11. Full variable domain (missing parts from reference TRBV2 and TRBJ2-1): EPEVTQTPSHQVTQMGQEVILRCVPISNHLYFYWYRQILGQKVEFLVSFYNNEISEKSEIFDDQFSVERPDGSNFTLKIRSTKLEDSAMYFCASREESLAGYYNEQFFGPGTRLTVL.

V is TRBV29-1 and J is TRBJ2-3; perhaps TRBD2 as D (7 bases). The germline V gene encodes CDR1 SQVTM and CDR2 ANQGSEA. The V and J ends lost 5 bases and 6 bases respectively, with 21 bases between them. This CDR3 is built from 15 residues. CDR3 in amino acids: CSVTPGGSLRDTQYF. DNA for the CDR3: TGCAGCGTTACTCCGGGGGGCAGCCTGAGGGATACGCAGTATTTT.

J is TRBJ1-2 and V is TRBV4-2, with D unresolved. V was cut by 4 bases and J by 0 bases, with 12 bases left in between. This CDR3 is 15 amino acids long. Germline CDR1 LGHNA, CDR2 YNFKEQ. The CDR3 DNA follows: TGTGCCAGCAGCCTCCGGCAGACCGCTAACTATGGCTACACCTTC. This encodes CASSLRQTANYGYTF.

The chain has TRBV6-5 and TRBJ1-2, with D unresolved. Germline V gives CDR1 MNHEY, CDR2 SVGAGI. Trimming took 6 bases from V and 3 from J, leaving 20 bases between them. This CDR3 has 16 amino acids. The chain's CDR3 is CASSPSWADGHYGYTF. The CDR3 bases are TGTGCCAGCAGCCCTTCTTGGGCCGATGGACACTATGGCTACACCTTC.

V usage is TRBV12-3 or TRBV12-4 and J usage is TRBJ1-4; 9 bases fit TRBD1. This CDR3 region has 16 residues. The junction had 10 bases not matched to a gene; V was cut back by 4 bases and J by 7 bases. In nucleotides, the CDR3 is TGTGCCAGCAGTTCGGACAGGGGAGACTTGGGTGAAAAACTGTTTTTT. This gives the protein CASSSDRGDLGEKLFF.

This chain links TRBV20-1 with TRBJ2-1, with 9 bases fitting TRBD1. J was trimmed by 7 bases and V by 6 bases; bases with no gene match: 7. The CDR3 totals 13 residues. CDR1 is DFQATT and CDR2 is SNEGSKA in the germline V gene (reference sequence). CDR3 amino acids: CSAPDRGRNEQFF. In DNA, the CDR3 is TGCAGTGCCCCGGACAGGGGCAGAAATGAGCAGTTCTTC.

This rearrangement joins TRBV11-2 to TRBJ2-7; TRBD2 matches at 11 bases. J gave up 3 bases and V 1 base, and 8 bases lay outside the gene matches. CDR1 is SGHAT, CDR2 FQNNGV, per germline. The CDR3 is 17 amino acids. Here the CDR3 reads CASSLGTTSGGNYEQYF. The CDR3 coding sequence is TGTGCCAGCAGCTTAGGAACTACTAGCGGGGGAAACTACGAGCAGTACTTC.

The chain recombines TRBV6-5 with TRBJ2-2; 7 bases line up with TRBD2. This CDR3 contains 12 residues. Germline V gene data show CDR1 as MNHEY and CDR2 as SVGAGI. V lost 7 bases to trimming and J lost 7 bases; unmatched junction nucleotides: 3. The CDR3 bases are TGTGCCAGCACCACGGGGGGCGGGGAGCTGTTTTTT. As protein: CASTTGGGELFF.

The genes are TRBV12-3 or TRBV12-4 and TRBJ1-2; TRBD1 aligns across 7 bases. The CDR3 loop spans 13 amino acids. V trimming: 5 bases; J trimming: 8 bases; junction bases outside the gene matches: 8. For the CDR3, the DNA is TGTGCCAGCAGTCGACAGGGAATTAGCGGCTACACCTTC. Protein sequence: CASSRQGISGYTF.

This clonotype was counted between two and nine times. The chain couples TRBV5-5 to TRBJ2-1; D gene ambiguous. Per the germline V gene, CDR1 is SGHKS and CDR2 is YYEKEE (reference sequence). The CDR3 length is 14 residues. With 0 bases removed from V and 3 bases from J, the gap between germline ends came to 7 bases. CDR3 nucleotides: TGTGCCAGCAGCTTGGCTGATTACTACAATGAGCAGTTCTTC. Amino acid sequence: CASSLADYYNEQFF.

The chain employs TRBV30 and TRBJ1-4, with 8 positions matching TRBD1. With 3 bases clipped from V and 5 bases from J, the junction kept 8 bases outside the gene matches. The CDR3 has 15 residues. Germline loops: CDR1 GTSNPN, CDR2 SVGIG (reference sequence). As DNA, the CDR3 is TGTGCCTGGAGCGGAGGACAGGGAAAAAATGAAAAACTGTTTTTT. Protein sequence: CAWSGGQGKNEKLFF.

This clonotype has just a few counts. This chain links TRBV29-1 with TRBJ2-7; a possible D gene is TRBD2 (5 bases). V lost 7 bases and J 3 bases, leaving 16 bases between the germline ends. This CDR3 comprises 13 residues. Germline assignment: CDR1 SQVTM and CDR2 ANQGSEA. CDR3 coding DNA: TGCAGCGGATGGGTCCCGAGGGACTACGAGCAGTACTTC. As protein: CSGWVPRDYEQYF.

CDR3 amino acids: CASSSRQGSNSPLHF. The CDR3 nucleotides read TGTGCCAGCAGCTCCCGACAGGGCTCCAATTCACCCCTCCACTTT. The gene calls are TRBV9 and TRBJ1-6; 7 bases line up with TRBD1. CDR3 length: 15 residues. Germline CDR1 reads SGDLS; CDR2 reads YYNGEE. With V trimmed by 4 bases and J by 7 bases, 8 bases remained unmatched.

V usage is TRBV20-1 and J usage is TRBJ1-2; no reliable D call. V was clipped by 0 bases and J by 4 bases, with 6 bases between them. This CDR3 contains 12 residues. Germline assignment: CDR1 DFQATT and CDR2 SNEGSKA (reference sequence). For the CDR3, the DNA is TGCAGTGCTAGAGATAGGCTCTATGGCTACACCTTC. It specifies CSARDRLYGYTF.

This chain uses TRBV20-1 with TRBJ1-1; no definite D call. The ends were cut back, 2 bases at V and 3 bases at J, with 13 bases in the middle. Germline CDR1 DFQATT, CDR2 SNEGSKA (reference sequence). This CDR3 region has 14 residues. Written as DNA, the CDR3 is TGCAGTGCTAGACACGGGAAGGGTGACACTGAAGCTTTCTTT. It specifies CSARHGKGDTEAFF.

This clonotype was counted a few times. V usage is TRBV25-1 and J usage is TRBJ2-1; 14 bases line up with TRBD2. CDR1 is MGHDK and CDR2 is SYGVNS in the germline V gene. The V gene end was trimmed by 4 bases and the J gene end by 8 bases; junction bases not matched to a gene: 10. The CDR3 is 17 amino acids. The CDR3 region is CASSGIGTSGSWDEQFF. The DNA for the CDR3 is TGTGCCAGCAGTGGCATAGGGACTAGCGGGAGTTGGGATGAGCAGTTCTTC.

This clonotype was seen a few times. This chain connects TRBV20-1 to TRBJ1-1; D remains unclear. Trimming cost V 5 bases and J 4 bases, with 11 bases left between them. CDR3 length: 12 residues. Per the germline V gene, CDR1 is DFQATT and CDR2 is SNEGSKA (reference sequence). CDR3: CSAHKVGTEAFF. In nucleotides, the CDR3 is TGCAGTGCTCACAAGGTGGGCACTGAAGCTTTCTTT.

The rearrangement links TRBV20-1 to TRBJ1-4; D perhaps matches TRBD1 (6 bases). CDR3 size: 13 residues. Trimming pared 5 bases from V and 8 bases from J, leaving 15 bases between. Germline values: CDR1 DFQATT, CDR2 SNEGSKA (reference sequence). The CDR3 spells CSALQGLNEKLFF. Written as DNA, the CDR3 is TGCAGTGCTTTACAGGGCTTGAACGAAAAACTGTTTTTT.

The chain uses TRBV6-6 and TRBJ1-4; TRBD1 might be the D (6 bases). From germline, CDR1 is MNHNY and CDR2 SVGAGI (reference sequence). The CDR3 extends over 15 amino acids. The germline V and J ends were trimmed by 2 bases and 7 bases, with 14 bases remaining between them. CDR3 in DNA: TGTGCCAGCAGTTACAGGGGGGCGTATGGTGAAAAACTGTTTTTT. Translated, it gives CASSYRGAYGEKLFF.

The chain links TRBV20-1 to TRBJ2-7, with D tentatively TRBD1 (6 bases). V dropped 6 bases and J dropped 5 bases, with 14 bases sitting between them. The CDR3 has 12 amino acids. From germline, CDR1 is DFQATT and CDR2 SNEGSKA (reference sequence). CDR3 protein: CSATSRGHEQYF. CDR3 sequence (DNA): TGCAGTGCAACTTCCAGGGGCCACGAGCAGTACTTC.

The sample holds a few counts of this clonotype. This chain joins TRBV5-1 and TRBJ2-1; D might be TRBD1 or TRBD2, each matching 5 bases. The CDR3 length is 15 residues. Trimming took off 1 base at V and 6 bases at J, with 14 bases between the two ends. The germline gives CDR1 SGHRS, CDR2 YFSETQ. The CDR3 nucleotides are TGCGCCAGCAGCTTGCCGACTCCTGGGACCAATGAGCAGTTCTTC. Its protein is CASSLPTPGTNEQFF.

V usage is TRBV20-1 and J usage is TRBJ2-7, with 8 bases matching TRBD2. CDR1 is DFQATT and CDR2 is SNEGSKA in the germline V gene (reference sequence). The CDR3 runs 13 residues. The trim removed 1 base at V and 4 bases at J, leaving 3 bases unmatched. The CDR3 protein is CSARAGGRYEQYF. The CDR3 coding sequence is TGCAGTGCTAGAGCGGGAGGGCGATACGAGCAGTACTTC.

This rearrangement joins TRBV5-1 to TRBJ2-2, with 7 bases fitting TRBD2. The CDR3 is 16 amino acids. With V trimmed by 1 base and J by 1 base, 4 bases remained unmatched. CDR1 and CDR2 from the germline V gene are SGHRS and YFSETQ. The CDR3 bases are TGCGCCAGCAGCTTGTTCCTAGCGGAGAACACCGGGGAGCTGTTTTTT. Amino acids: CASSLFLAENTGELFF.

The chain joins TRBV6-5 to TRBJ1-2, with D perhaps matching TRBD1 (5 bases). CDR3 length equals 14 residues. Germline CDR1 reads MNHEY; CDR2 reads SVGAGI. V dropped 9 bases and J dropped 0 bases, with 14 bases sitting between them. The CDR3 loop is CASFTGSANYGYTF. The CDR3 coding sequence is TGTGCCAGTTTCACAGGTTCTGCTAACTATGGCTACACCTTC.

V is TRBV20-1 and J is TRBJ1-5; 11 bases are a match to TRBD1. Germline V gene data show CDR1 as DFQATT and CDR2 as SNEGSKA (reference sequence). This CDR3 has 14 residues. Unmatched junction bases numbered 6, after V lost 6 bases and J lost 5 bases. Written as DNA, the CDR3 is TGCAGTGCCGTTCCGGGACAGGGGGATCAGCCCCAGCATTTT. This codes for CSAVPGQGDQPQHF.

The CDR3 coding sequence is TGCAGTGCTAGAGGCCCGCCGAGCGGGGGCTACGAGCAGTACTTC. Encoded protein: CSARGPPSGGYEQYF. This sequence joins TRBV20-1 and TRBJ2-7; 8 bases align to TRBD2. The trim removed 1 base at V and 3 bases at J, leaving 8 bases unmatched. The CDR3 consists of 15 residues. CDR1 is DFQATT, CDR2 SNEGSKA, per germline (reference sequence).